The 21 T cell receptor beta chains given below trace back to one sample, sequenced in a study of blood T cell repertoires in COVID-19. Repertoires were generated with immunoSEQ multiplex PCR, while TCRdb's copy carries only in-frame clones and drops some. Of tens of thousands of clones in the sample, more than 85% were seen once. Sequenced: peripheral blood. The receptors were sampled from a human donor in a cohort sampled during active COVID-19.

This sequence joins TRBV19 and TRBJ2-2; a possible D gene is TRBD1 (5 bases). V lost 5 bases and J lost 6, with 10 bases in between. From germline, CDR1 is LNHDA and CDR2 SQIVND (reference sequence). The CDR3 length is 13 residues. CDR3 sequence: CASSVTGPGELFF. DNA of the CDR3: TGTGCCAGTAGTGTAACAGGCCCCGGGGAGCTGTTTTTT.

V is TRBV3-1 (or the pseudogene TRBV3-2) and J is TRBJ2-6, with no clear D. V lost 0 bases to trimming and J lost 0 bases, with 3 bases between them. Germline values: CDR1 LGHDT, CDR2 YNNKEL (reference sequence). This CDR3 spans 15 amino acids. The CDR3 sequence: CASSQDSSGANVLTF. The CDR3 region has the DNA TGTGCCAGCAGCCAAGACAGCTCTGGGGCCAACGTCCTGACTTTC.

V usage is TRBV27 and J usage is TRBJ2-5, with D tentatively TRBD2 (7 bases). V gave up 4 bases and J gave up 9 bases, with 30 bases separating them. The CDR3 extends over 18 amino acids. Germline V gene sequence: CDR1 MNHEY, CDR2 SMNVEV (reference sequence). This chain's CDR3 is CASSSPRSGGGPEWPQYF. CDR3 DNA: TGTGCCAGCAGTTCCCCTAGGAGTGGCGGGGGCCCCGAATGGCCCCAGTACTTC.

Here the CDR3 DNA reads TGTGCCAGCAGTGATTCAGGGGTCGGAGGCTACACCTTC. This encodes CASSDSGVGGYTF. The V gene is TRBV2, the J gene TRBJ1-2; tentative D call: TRBD1 (6 bases). CDR1 is SNHLY, CDR2 FYNNEI, per germline. Deletions cut 3 bases from V and 8 bases from J, with 13 bases between. There are 13 residues in the CDR3.

This clone came up a few times. The J gene is TRBJ1-5, the V gene TRBV30; D possibly corresponds to TRBD1 (6 bases). The germline CDR1 and CDR2 sequences are GTSNPN and SVGIG (reference sequence). V lost 3 bases, J lost 3 bases, and 15 bases lay in between. The CDR3 consists of 15 residues. CDR3 in amino acids: CAWRAPQGINQPQHF. The CDR3 DNA is TGTGCCTGGAGAGCTCCACAGGGAATCAATCAGCCCCAGCATTTT.

This clone appeared a single time. The chain has TRBV7-9 and TRBJ1-1; D is undetermined. Germline loops: CDR1 SEHNR, CDR2 FQNEAQ (reference sequence). V lost 2 bases to trimming and J lost 3 bases, with 7 bases between them. This CDR3 has 13 amino acids. CDR3 loop: CASSLLSDTEAFF. The CDR3 nucleotides read TGTGCCAGCAGCTTACTGTCGGACACTGAAGCTTTCTTT.

The rearrangement links TRBV5-1 to TRBJ2-1; TRBD2 is a possible D gene (5 bases). In germline, CDR1 is SGHRS, CDR2 YFSETQ. V shed 0 bases and J shed 3 bases, with 19 bases lying between them. This CDR3 has 18 residues. The DNA for the CDR3 is TGCGCCAGCAGCTTGGCCGATAAGAGGGTGCCAGACTACAATGAGCAGTTCTTC. Protein: CASSLADKRVPDYNEQFF.

The chain has TRBV3-1 (or the pseudogene TRBV3-2) and TRBJ1-3; 9 positions agree with TRBD1. V was pared by 4 bases and J by 4 bases, with 8 bases of the junction left unmatched. This CDR3 has 16 amino acids. Germline assignment: CDR1 LGHDT and CDR2 YNNKEL (reference sequence). Here the CDR3 reads CASSPSGTGLGNTIYF. CDR3 nucleotides: TGTGCCAGCAGCCCGTCCGGGACAGGGCTCGGAAACACCATATATTTT.

The V gene is TRBV30, the J gene TRBJ2-3; D unresolved. Germline V gene sequence: CDR1 GTSNPN, CDR2 SVGIG (reference sequence). V gave up 1 base and J gave up 4 bases, with 9 bases separating them. The CDR3 sequence is 13 residues long. CDR3 sequence: CAWSGGKADTQYF. The DNA for the CDR3 is TGTGCCTGGAGTGGAGGCAAGGCAGATACGCAGTATTTT.

The chain recombines TRBV27 with TRBJ2-7, with 8 nucleotides matching TRBD2. The length of the CDR3 is 16 residues. Germline V gene data show CDR1 as MNHEY and CDR2 as SMNVEV (reference sequence). With 7 bases clipped from V and 2 bases from J, the junction kept 13 bases outside the gene matches. The chain's CDR3 is CASTPAWSGSPYEQYF. DNA for the CDR3: TGTGCCAGCACCCCGGCCTGGAGCGGGAGCCCCTACGAGCAGTACTTC.

The count of this clone is one. CDR3 region: CASSRATGPGNTIYF. The CDR3 DNA reads TGTGCCAGCAGCCGAGCGACTGGTCCGGGAAACACCATATATTTT. V usage is TRBV7-8 and J usage is TRBJ1-3, with D unresolved. CDR3 length: 15 residues. Deletions cut 5 bases from V and 4 bases from J, with 15 bases between. Germline CDR1 is SGHVS and CDR2 is FQNEAQ.

This chain joins TRBV6-1 and TRBJ1-3; D perhaps matches TRBD1 (5 bases). This CDR3 spans 16 amino acids. The V end was cut by 4 bases, the J end by 0 bases, with 13 bases between. Per germline, CDR1 MNHNS and CDR2 SASEGT. The CDR3 DNA reads TGTGCCAGCAGTGCCCGGACATTACTCTCTGGAAACACCATATATTTT. Protein sequence: CASSARTLLSGNTIYF.

The J gene is TRBJ2-4, the V gene TRBV4-3; the D gene is possibly TRBD2 (6 bases). This CDR3 region has 19 residues. V lost 0 bases and J 5 bases, leaving 23 bases between the germline ends. Germline V CDR1 and CDR2: LGHNA, YSLEER. The CDR3 protein is CASSQDLGASASAENIQYF. The CDR3 DNA sequence: TGCGCCAGCAGCCAAGATTTAGGGGCTAGCGCGTCCGCGGAAAACATTCAGTACTTC.

A single count supports this clone. V and J are TRBV10-3 and TRBJ2-3; 7 bases are a match to TRBD2. The CDR3 has 19 residues. V was pared by 5 bases and J by 2 bases, with 19 bases of the junction left unmatched. From germline, CDR1 is ENHRY and CDR2 SYGVKD. CDR3 loop: CAISKTSFLAESNTDTQYF. CDR3 coding DNA: TGTGCCATCAGTAAGACTAGTTTTCTAGCGGAATCAAACACAGATACGCAGTATTTT.

This sequence joins TRBV27 and TRBJ1-2; D is perhaps TRBD1 (5 bases). The CDR3 extends over 17 amino acids. V lost 3 bases, J lost 0 bases, and 17 bases lay in between. Germline loops: CDR1 MNHEY, CDR2 SMNVEV (reference sequence). The CDR3 here is CASSLDVVQGANYGYTF. CDR3 DNA sequence: TGTGCCAGCAGTTTGGACGTCGTGCAAGGGGCTAACTATGGCTACACCTTC.

The rearrangement links TRBV6-2 or TRBV6-3 to TRBJ2-1, with TRBD1 identical over 9 bases. The CDR3 totals 15 residues. Losses at the gene ends were 2 bases for V and 7 bases for J; bases not matched to a gene: 6. Per the germline V gene, CDR1 is MNHEY and CDR2 is SVGEGT. The chain's CDR3 is CASSYRTGASNEQFF. The CDR3 DNA is TGTGCCAGCAGTTACCGGACAGGGGCTTCGAATGAGCAGTTCTTC.

The chain is built from TRBV2 and TRBJ1-2; 11 bases map to TRBD1. The germline CDR1 and CDR2 sequences are SNHLY and FYNNEI. The CDR3 runs to 14 residues. With V trimmed by 6 bases and J by 5 bases, 5 bases remained unmatched. The CDR3 sequence: CASRGTGGSYGYTF. The CDR3 nucleotides are TGTGCCAGCAGGGGGACAGGGGGATCATATGGCTACACCTTC.

CDR3: CASSLGGGANTEAFF. CDR3 bases: TGTGCCAGCAGTTTGGGTGGGGGCGCTAACACTGAAGCTTTCTTT. The V gene is TRBV28, the J gene TRBJ1-1; weak D call: TRBD1 (6 bases). Per germline, CDR1 MDHEN and CDR2 SYDVKM. V gave up 3 bases and J gave up 2 bases, with 13 bases separating them. The CDR3 totals 15 residues. Full variable domain (rest looked up from reference TRBV28 and TRBJ1-1): DVKVTQSSRYLVKRTGEKVFLECVQDMDHENMFWYRQDPGLGLRLIYFSYDVKMKEKGDIPEGYSVSREKKERFSLILESASTNQTSMYLCASSLGGGANTEAFFGQGTRLTVV.

The chain couples TRBV28 to TRBJ2-2; 7 bases are a match to TRBD1. Germline assignment: CDR1 MDHEN and CDR2 SYDVKM. The CDR3 sequence is 15 residues long. V lost 3 bases and J lost 6; bases outside the gene matches: 7. The CDR3 protein is CASSFTTGAAGELFF. In DNA form, the CDR3 reads TGTGCCAGCAGTTTTACAACAGGGGCAGCCGGGGAGCTGTTTTTT.

The genes are TRBV28 and TRBJ1-2; D is ambiguous. In germline, CDR1 is MDHEN, CDR2 SYDVKM. The ends were cut back, 1 base at V and 4 bases at J, with 19 bases in the middle. This CDR3 comprises 17 residues. The CDR3 DNA reads as TGTGCCAGCAGTTTATCCCTCATTCGAGTGGGCACCTATGGCTACACCTTC. Protein: CASSLSLIRVGTYGYTF.

This rearrangement joins TRBV20-1 to TRBJ2-1; D is unclear. Trimming cost V 4 bases and J 5 bases, with 6 bases left between them. Germline lookup yields CDR1 DFQATT and CDR2 SNEGSKA (reference sequence). This CDR3 contains 11 residues. The DNA of the CDR3 is TGCAGTGCTACAGTTCACAATGAGCAGTTCTTC. It codes for CSATVHNEQFF.